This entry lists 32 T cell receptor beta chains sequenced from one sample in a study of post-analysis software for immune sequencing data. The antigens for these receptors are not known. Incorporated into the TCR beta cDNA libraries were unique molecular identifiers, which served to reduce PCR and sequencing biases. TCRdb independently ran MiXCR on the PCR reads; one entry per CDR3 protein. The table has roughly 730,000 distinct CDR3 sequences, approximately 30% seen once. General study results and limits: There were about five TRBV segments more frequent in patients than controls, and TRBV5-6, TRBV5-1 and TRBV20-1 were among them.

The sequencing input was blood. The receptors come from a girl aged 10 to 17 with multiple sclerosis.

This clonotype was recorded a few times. CDR3 loop: CASSRGYGANVLTF. CDR3 DNA sequence: TGTGCCAGCAGCCGGGGGTATGGGGCCAACGTCCTGACTTTC. This chain joins TRBV5-5 and TRBJ2-6; tentatively, D is TRBD2 (6 bases). V was shortened by 4 bases and J by 3 bases, with 8 bases between the two germline ends. The CDR3 sequence is 14 residues long. Germline assignment: CDR1 SGHKS and CDR2 YYEKEE (reference sequence).

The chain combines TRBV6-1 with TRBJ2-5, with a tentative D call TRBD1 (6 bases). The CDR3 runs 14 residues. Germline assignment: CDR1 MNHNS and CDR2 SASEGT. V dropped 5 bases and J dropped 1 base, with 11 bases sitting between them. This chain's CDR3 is CASSPPDSQETQYF. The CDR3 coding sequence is TGTGCCAGCAGTCCCCCGGACAGCCAAGAGACCCAGTACTTC.

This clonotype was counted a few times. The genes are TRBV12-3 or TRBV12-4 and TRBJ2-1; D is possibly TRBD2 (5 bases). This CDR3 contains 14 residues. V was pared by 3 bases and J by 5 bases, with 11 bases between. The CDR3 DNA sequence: TGTGCCAGCAGTTTTGTGGAGGCCCACAATGAGCAGTTCTTC. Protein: CASSFVEAHNEQFF.

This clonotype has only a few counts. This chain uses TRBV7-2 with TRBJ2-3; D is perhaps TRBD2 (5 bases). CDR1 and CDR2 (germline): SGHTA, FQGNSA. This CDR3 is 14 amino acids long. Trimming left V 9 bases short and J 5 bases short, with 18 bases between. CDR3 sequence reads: CASREIGRGDTQYF. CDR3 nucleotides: TGTGCCAGTAGGGAAATTGGACGGGGAGATACGCAGTATTTT.

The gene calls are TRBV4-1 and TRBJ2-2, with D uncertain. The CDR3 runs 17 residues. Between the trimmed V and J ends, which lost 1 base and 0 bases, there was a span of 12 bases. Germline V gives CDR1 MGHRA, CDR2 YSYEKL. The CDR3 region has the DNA TGCGCCAGCAGCCAAGTTCCGCACAGCGCGAACACCGGGGAGCTGTTTTTT. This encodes CASSQVPHSANTGELFF.

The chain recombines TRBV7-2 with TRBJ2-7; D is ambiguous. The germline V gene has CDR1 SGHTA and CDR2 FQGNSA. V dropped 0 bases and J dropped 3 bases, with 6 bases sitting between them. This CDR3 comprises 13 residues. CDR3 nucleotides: TGTGCCAGCAGCTTAGCGGTTCGCTACGAGCAGTACTTC. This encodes CASSLAVRYEQYF.

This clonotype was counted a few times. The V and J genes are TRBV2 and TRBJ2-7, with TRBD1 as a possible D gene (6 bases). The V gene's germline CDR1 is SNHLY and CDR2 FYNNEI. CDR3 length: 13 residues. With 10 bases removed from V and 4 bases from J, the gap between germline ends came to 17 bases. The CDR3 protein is CATTGPGPYEQYF. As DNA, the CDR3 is TGTGCCACCACAGGGCCGGGACCTTACGAGCAGTACTTC.

The CDR3: CASSPRTGAASYGYTF. CDR3 coding DNA: TGTGCCAGCAGTCCCAGGACAGGGGCCGCCTCCTACGGCTACACCTTC. The genes are TRBV6-5 and TRBJ1-2; 9 nucleotides align to TRBD1. The CDR3 is made up of 16 amino acids. V was pared by 5 bases and J by 8 bases, with 15 bases of the junction left unmatched. CDR1 and CDR2 (germline): MNHEY, SVGAGI.

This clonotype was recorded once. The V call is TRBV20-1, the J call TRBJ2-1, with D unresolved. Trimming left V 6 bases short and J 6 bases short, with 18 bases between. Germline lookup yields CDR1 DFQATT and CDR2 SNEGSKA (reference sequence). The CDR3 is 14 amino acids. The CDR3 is CSANVGRSRNEQFF. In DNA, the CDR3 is TGCAGTGCCAACGTCGGTCGAAGCCGCAATGAGCAGTTCTTC.

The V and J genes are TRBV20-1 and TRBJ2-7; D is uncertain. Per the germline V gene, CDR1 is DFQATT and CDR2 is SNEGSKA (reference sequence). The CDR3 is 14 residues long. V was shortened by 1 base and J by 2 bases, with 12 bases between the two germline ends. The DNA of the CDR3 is TGCAGTGCTAGAGGGGCACAAAGCACCTACGAGCAGTACTTC. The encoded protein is CSARGAQSTYEQYF.

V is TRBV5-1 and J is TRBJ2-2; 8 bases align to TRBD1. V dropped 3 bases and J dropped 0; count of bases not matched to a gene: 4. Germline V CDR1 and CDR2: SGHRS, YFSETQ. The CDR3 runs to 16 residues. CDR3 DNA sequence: TGCGCCAGCAGCTCGGACAGGGTTTCGAACACCGGGGAGCTGTTTTTT. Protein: CASSSDRVSNTGELFF.

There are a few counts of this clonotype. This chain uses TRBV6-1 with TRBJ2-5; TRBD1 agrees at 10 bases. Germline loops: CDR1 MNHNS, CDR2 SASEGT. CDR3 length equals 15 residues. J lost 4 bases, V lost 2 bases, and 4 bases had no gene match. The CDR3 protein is CASSENRQGAETQYF. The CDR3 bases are TGTGCCAGCAGTGAAAACCGACAGGGGGCAGAGACCCAGTACTTC.

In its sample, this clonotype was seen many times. The CDR3 coding sequence is TGCAGTGCTAGACCTCCGGGACAGAGGACCACAGATACGCAGTATTTT. Protein product: CSARPPGQRTTDTQYF. This chain uses TRBV20-1 with TRBJ2-3; the match to TRBD1 covers 7 bases. This CDR3 region has 16 residues. Germline loops: CDR1 DFQATT, CDR2 SNEGSKA (reference sequence). V was pared by 2 bases and J by 2 bases, with 10 bases of the junction left unmatched.

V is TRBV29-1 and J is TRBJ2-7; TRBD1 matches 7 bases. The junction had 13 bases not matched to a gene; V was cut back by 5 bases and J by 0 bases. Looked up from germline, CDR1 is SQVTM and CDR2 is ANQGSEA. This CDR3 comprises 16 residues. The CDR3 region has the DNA TGCAGCGTTCTAGGGGGACCGGGACAGAGCTCCTACGAGCAGTACTTC. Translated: CSVLGGPGQSSYEQYF.

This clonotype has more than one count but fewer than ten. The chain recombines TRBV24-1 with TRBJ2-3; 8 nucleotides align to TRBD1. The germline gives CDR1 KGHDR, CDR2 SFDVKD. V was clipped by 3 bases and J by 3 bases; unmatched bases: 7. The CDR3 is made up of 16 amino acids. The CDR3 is CATSDRDRGITDTQYF. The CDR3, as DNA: TGTGCCACCAGTGATCGTGACAGGGGTATTACAGATACGCAGTATTTT.

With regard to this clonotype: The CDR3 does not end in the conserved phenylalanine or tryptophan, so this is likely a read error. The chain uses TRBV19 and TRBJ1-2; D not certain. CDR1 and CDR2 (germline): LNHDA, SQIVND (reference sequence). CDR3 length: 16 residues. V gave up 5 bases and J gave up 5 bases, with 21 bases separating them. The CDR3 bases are TGTGCCAGTAGTGCCTCGCCGAAATCGGCCGTATATGGCTACACCTGC. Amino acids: CASSASPKSAVYGYTC.

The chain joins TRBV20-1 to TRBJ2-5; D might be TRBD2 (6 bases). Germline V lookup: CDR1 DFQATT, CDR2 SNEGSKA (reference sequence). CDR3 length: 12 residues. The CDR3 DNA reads TGCAGCCGCCGCGGGATGGGGGGGACCCAGTACTTC. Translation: CSRRGMGGTQYF.

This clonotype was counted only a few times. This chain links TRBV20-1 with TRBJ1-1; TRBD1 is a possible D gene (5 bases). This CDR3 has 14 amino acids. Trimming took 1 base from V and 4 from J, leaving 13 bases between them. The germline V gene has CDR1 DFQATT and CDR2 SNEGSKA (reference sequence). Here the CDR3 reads CSARGQGGGTEAFF. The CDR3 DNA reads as TGCAGTGCTAGAGGGCAGGGCGGAGGCACTGAAGCTTTCTTT.

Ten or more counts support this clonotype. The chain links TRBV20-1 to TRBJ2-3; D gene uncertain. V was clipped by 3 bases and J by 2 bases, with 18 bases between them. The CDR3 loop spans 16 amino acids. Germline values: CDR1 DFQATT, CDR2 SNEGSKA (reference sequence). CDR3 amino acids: CSASLLGVLDTDTQYF. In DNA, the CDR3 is TGCAGTGCTAGTCTTCTAGGTGTTCTGGACACAGATACGCAGTATTTT.

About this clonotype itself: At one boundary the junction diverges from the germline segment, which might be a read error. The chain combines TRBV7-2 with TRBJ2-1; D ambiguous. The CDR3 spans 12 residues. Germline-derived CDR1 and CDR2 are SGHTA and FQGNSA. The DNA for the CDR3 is TGTGCCAGCAGCTTATTACAGAGTGGAAAGGTCTTC. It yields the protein CASSLLQSGKVF.

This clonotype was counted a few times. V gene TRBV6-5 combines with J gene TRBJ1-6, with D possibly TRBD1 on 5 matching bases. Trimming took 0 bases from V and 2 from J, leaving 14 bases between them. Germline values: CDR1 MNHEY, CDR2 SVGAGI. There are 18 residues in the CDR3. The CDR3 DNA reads TGTGCCAGCAGTTACTCGAGACAGAATTGGGCCTATAATTCACCCCTCCACTTT. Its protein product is CASSYSRQNWAYNSPLHF.

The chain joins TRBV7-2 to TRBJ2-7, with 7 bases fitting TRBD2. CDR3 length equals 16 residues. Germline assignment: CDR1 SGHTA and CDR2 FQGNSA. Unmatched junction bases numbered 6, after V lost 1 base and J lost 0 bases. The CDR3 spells CASSLGRGVSSYEQYF. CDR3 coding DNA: TGTGCCAGCAGCTTAGGTCGGGGGGTAAGCTCCTACGAGCAGTACTTC.

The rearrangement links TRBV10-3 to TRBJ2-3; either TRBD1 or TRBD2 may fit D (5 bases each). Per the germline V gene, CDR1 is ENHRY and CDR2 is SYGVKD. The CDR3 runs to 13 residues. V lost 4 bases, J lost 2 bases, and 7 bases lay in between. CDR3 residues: CAISGDPTDTQYF. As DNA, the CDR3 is TGTGCCATCAGTGGGGACCCCACAGATACGCAGTATTTT.

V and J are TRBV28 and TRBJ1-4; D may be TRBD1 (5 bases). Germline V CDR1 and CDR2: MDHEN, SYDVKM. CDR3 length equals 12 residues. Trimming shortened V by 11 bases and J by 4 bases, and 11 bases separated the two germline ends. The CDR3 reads CAGGRNNEKLFF. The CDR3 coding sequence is TGTGCCGGGGGACGGAATAATGAAAAACTGTTTTTT.

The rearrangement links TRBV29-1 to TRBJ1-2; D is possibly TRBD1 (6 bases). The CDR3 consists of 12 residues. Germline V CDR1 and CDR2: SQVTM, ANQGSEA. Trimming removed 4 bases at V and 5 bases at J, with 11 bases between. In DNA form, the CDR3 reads TGCAGCGTTGTGGGGGCAGCATATGGCTACACCTTC. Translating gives CSVVGAAYGYTF. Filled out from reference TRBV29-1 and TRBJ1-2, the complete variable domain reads SAVISQKPSRDICQRGTSLTIQCQVDSQVTMMFWYRQQPGQSLTLIATANQGSEATYESGFVIDKFPISRPNLTFSTLTVSNMSPEDSSIYLCSVVGAAYGYTFGSGTRLTVV.

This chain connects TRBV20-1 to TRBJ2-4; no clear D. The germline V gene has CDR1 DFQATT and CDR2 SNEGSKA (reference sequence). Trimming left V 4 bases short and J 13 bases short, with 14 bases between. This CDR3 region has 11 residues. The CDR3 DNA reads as TGCAGTGCTACCCTTAAGCTGGAGCAGTACTTC. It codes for CSATLKLEQYF.

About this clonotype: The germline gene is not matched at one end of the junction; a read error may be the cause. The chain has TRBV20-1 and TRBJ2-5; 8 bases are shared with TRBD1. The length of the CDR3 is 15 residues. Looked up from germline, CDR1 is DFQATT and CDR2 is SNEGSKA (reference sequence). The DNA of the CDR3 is TGCGGTGCAATACCGGGACAGGTTTGGGGGAAGACCCAGTACTTC. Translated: CGAIPGQVWGKTQYF.

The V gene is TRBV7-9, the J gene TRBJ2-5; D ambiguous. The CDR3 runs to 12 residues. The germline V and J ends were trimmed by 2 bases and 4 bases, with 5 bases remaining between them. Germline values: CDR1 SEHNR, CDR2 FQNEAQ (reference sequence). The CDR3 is CASSLNAETQYF. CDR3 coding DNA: TGTGCCAGCAGCTTAAACGCAGAGACCCAGTACTTC.

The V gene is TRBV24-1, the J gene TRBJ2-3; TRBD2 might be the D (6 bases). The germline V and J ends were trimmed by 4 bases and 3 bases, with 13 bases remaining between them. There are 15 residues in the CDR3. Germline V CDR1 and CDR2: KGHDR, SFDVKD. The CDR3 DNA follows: TGTGCCACCAGTGAGTTGGGGAGGTCGACAGATACGCAGTATTTT. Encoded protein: CATSELGRSTDTQYF.

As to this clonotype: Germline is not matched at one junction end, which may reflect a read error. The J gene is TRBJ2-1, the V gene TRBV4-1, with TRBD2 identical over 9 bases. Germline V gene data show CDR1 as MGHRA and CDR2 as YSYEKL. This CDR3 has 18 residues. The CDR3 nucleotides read TGCGCCAGCAGCCAAGTGAGCGGGGGGAGTGAGACCTACAATGGGCAGTTCTTC. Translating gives CASSQVSGGSETYNGQFF.

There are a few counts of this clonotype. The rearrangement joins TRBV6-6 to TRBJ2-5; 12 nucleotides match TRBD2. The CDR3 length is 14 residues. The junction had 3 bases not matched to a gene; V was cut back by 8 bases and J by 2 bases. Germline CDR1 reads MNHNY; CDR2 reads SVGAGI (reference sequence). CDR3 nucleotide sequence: TGTGCCAGCCGACTAGCGGGGGTGCAAGAGACCCAGTACTTC. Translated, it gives CASRLAGVQETQYF.

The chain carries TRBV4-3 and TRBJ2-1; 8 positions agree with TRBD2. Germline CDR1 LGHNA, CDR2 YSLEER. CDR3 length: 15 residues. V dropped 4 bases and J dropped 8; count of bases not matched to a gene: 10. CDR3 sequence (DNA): TGCGCCAGCAGCCCTTTTCTGCGGGAGGTCCATGAGCAGTTCTTC. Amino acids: CASSPFLREVHEQFF.